This T cell receptor (beta chain) was sequenced during a study of radiotherapy plus CTLA-4 blockade in lung cancer. About the research overall: Disease control was seen in 30% to 35% of patients, objective responses in approximately 19%. Findings of the study overall: In blood, tumor-derived TCR clones expanded after radiotherapy plus ipilimumab.

Comment on this clone: The antigen is undetermined.

Assay: immunoSEQ multiplex PCR; the TCRdb copy retains only in-frame clones and omits some. The top ten clones hold around 8.9% of a sample with tens of thousands of clones, 65% to 75% of them seen once. CDR1 is MNHEY, CDR2 SVGAGI, per germline. The CDR3 covers 15 residues. V was pared by 5 bases and J by 0 bases, with 13 bases between. The sample here was peripheral blood, taken from a patient treated with radiotherapy plus ipilimumab. The chain links TRBV6-5 to TRBJ1-1; D is perhaps TRBD1 (6 bases). The sequence was obtained from a human donor with non-small cell lung cancer who had stable disease on radiotherapy plus ipilimumab. CDR3 amino acids: CASSVEGQLNTEAFF. In DNA, the CDR3 is TGTGCCAGCAGTGTTGAAGGACAGCTGAACACTGAAGCTTTCTTT.